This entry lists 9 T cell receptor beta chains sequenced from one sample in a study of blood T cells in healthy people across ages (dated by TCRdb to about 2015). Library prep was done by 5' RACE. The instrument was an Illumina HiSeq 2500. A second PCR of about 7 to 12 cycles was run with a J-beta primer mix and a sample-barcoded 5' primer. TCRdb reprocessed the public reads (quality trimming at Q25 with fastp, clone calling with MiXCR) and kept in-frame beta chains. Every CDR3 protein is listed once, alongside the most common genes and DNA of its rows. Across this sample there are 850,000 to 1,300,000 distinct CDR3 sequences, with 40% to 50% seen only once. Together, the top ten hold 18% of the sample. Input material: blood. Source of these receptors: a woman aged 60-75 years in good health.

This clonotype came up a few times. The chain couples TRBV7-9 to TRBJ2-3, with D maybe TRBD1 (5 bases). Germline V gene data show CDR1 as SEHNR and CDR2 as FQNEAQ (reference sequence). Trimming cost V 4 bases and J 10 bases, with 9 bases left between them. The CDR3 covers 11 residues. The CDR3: CASSSRQSQYF. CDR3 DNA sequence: TGTGCCAGCAGCTCTAGACAGTCGCAGTATTTT.

The CDR3 region is CAIELVLAGAYEQYF. For the CDR3, the DNA is TGTGCCATCGAACTGGTACTAGCGGGAGCTTACGAGCAGTACTTC. The V gene is TRBV6-5, the J gene TRBJ2-7, with 11 bases identical to TRBD2. Germline CDR1 is MNHEY and CDR2 is SVGAGI. This CDR3 comprises 15 residues. V shed 10 bases and J 4 bases; nucleotides not matched to a gene: 12.

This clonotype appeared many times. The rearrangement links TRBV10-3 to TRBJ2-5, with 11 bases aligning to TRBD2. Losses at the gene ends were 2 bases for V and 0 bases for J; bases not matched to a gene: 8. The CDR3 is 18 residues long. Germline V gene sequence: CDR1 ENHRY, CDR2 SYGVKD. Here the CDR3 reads CAISEPPSGRPYQETQYF. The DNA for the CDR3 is TGTGCCATCAGTGAGCCTCCTAGCGGGAGGCCGTACCAAGAGACCCAGTACTTC.

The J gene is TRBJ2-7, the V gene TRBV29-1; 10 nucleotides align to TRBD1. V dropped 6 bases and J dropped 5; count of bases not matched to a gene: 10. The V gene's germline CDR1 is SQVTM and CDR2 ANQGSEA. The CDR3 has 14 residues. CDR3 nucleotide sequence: TGCAGCGTCGCCCGGACAGGGGGGAACCACGAGCAGTACTTC. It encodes CSVARTGGNHEQYF.

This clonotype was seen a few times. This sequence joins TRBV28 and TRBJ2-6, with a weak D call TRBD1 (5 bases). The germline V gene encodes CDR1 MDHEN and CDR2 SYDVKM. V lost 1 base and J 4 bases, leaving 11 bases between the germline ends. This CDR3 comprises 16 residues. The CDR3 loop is CASSLSSGLGANVLTF. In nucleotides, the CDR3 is TGTGCCAGCAGTTTATCTTCAGGGCTGGGGGCCAACGTCCTGACTTTC.

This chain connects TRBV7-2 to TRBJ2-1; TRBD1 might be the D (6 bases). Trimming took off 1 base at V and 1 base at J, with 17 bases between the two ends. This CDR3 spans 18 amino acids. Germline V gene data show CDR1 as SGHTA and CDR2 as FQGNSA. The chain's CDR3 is CASSLEGSEGDSYNEQFF. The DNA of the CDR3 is TGTGCCAGCAGCTTAGAGGGTAGCGAGGGGGATTCCTACAATGAGCAGTTCTTC.

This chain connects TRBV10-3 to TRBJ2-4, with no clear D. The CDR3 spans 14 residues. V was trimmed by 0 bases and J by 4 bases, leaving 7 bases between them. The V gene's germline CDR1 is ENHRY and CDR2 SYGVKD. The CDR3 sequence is CAISESGTKNIQYF. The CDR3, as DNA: TGTGCCATCAGTGAGTCGGGCACTAAAAACATTCAGTACTTC.

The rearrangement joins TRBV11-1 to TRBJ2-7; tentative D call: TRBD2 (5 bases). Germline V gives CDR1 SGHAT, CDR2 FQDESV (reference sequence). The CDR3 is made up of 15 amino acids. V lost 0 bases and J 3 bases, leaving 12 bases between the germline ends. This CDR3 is CASSLAPSGGYEQYF. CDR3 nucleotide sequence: TGTGCCAGCAGCTTAGCGCCCAGCGGCGGCTACGAGCAGTACTTC.

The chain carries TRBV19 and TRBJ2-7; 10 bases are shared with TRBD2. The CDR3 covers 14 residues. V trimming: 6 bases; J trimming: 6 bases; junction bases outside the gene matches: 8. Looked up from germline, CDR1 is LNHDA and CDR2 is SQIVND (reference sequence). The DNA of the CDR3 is TGTGCCAGTAGGCAGACTAGCGGGTACAGCGAGCAGTACTTC. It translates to CASRQTSGYSEQYF.